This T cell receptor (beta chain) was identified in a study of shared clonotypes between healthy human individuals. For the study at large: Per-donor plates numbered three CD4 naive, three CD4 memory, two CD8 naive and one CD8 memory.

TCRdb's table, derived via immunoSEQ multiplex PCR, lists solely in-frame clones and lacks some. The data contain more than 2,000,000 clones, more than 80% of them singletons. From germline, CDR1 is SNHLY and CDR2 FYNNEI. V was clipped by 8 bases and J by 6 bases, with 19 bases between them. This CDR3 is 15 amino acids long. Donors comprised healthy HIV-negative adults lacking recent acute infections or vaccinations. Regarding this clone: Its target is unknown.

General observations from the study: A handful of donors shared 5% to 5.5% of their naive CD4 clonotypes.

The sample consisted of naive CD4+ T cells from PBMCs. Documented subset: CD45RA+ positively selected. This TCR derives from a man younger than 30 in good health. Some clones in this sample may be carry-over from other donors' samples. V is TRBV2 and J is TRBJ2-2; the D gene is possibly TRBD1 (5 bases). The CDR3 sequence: CASGADRAGAGELFF. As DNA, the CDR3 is TGTGCCAGCGGGGCCGATCGAGCTGGCGCCGGGGAGCTGTTTTTT. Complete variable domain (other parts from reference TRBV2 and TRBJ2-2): EPEVTQTPSHQVTQMGQEVILRCVPISNHLYFYWYRQILGQKVEFLVSFYNNEISEKSEIFDDQFSVERPDGSNFTLKIRSTKLEDSAMYFCASGADRAGAGELFFGEGSRLTVL.